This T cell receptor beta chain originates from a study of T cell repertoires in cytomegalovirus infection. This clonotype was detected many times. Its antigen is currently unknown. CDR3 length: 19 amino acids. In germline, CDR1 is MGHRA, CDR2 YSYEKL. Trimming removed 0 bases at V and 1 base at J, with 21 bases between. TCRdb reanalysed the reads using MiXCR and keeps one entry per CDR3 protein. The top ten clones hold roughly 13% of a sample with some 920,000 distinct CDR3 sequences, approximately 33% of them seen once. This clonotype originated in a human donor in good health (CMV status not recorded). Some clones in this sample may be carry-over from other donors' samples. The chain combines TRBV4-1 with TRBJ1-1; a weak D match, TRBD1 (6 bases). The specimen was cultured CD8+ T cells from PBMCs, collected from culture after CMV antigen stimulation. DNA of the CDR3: TGCGCCAGCAGCCAAGATAGGGGACAAGGTCAAAGGGGGAACACTGAAGCTTTCTTT. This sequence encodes CASSQDRGQGQRGNTEAFF.